These 2 T cell receptor beta chains share one sample of origin, sequenced in a study of blood T cell repertoires in COVID-19 (dated by TCRdb to 2020 to 2021). The protocol used for the library was the immunoSEQ multiplex PCR assay. TCRdb carries this immuneACCESS record with in-frame sequences only. Its versions omit some clonotypes, under half of them owing to an unresolved V gene in the studies checked, with the rest unexplained. The sample has more than 150,000 clones on record, around nine tenths of them singletons. About 2.5% of the sample lies in the top ten. The sequenced material came from peripheral blood. These receptors originate from a woman aged 70 to 79 with acute or convalescent COVID-19.

The J gene is TRBJ2-5, the V gene TRBV7-9; D gene uncertain. Trimming shortened V by 2 bases and J by 4 bases, and 14 bases separated the two germline ends. CDR1 SEHNR and CDR2 FQNEAQ come from the germline V gene (reference sequence). CDR3 size: 15 residues. The CDR3 bases are TGTGCCAGCAGCTTACTTCCCGGTCCCTCAGAGACCCAGTACTTC. Its translation is CASSLLPGPSETQYF.

The chain links TRBV7-9 to TRBJ1-1; 10 bases map to TRBD1. The V and J ends lost 3 bases and 9 bases, in that order; junction bases with no gene match: 13. The V gene's germline CDR1 is SEHNR and CDR2 FQNEAQ (reference sequence). The CDR3 has 16 amino acids. In DNA, the CDR3 is TGTGCCAGCAGCTTTGGGAGACAGGGGGCGCAGAACCAAGCTTTCTTT. Residues: CASSFGRQGAQNQAFF.